This T cell receptor (beta chain) emerged from a study of HIV-infected children after antiretroviral therapy interruption. Study-level information: Children's median ages were roughly 10 years and 8 years by group. EBV and CMV exposure was recorded in most children.

Whole-study results and caveats: Naive CD4+ CDR3 sharing between time points fell after interruption began.

This CDR3 contains 16 residues. The V end was cut by 1 base, the J end by 2 bases, with 13 bases between. Germline loops: CDR1 SGHTA, CDR2 FQGNSA. Ten or more counts support this clonotype. Its matching antigen is unknown. A 3' RACE protocol on RNA, with unique molecular identifiers, produced the TCR library. TCRdb re-derived calls from the 3' RACE reads in MiXCR, one entry per CDR3 protein. The repertoire holds about 50,000 distinct CDR3 sequences, with 4.3% as singletons. Treatment described: PENTA 11 planned treatment interruption arm or continuous ART arm. Cryopreserved PBMC samples required at least 5 million viable cells.

The V call is TRBV7-2, the J call TRBJ2-3, with TRBD2 as a possible D gene (6 bases). Material: CD45RA+ CD4+ T cells from PBMCs, pooled from several time points, obtained from a donor given antiretroviral therapy, either interrupted or continuous. Subset denoted: naive CD4+ CD45RA+ CD45RO- T cells. This clonotype was sampled from a pool of human donors with HIV. The CDR3 DNA sequence: TGTGCCAGCAGCTTAGGGGGTGCGGGACTCACAGATACGCAGTATTTT. Protein product: CASSLGGAGLTDTQYF.